This T cell receptor beta chain comes out of a study of T cells in Graves' hyperthyroidism and ophthalmopathy (dated by TCRdb to the late 2010s). Broadly, across the study: Peripheral blood was sampled at the time of initial diagnosis, prior to any treatment. A discovery cohort of approximately 97 patients, 43 with Graves' ophthalmopathy and 55 to 60 with stable Graves' hyperthyroidism, was used to find distinguishing TCR V-J signatures. Once sampling was done, hyperthyroidism patients were given methimazole at a starting dose of 30 mg daily, whereas ophthalmopathy patients were given high-dose intravenous methylprednisolone. According to the paper, TCR Vbeta CDR3 sequencing was carried out on about 140 peripheral blood samples, which came from fewer than 50 ophthalmopathy, fewer than 80 hyperthyroidism and about 17 progressor patients. Thyroid tissue and blood T-cell repertoires from more than five Graves' hyperthyroidism patients were also compared in the study. For training and testing, the roughly 97 patients in the discovery cohort were randomly divided in a 7:3 ratio. An independent validation cohort of around 19 hyperthyroidism patients and 17 patients who later progressed to ophthalmopathy tested prospective prediction of ophthalmopathy. What the research found in general, with its limitations: In validation, progression to ophthalmopathy was predicted by the model with roughly 69% sensitivity and roughly 76% specificity, a median of 6.5 months before onset. Ophthalmopathy was separated from stable hyperthyroidism by a 13 V-J signature model, with over 85% sensitivity and about 84% specificity obtained in cross-validation and 80%/75% obtained in testing. Sample size was not statistically predetermined, and blinding of investigators to group allocation was not performed. Most expanded thyroid clonotypes (frequency above 0.001) were also found in blood, which suggests that blood repertoires may mirror thyroid immune responses.

According to the germline V gene, CDR1 reads KGHDR and CDR2 reads SFDVKD. V lost 2 bases and J lost 4 bases, and the count of bases not matched to a germline gene is 17. The CDR3 contains 20 residues, cysteine and phenylalanine counted. Only the CDR3 portion is preserved as DNA: 60 bases, with reading frame beginning at the first base. This clonotype has only a few counts. The specificity of this receptor is unknown. Base qualities are missing; no much larger clone stands one base away. A patient counted as having stable Graves' hyperthyroidism if no progression to ophthalmopathy occurred over 18 months of follow-up. The hyperthyroidism patients were between 18 and 65 years old and newly diagnosed, with a disease duration of less than 2 months. Exclusion was applied to patients with uncontrolled infections, other autoimmune diseases, pregnancy or lactation. Diagnoses were established on the basis of clinical symptoms, serum thyroxine and TRAb, thyroid ultrasound, and orbital computed tomography. PBMCs were isolated from around 10 ml of fresh peripheral blood by Ficoll-Paque density gradient centrifugation. Total RNA was extracted using Trizol reagent, and RNA quality was assessed on an Agilent 2100 Bioanalyzer.

The TCR beta CDR3 regions were amplified from the RNA transcripts. For the first round of RT-PCR on the TCR CDR3, the HTBI primer set was used together with the Qiagen OneStep RT-PCR kit. Libraries were constructed in a second round of multiplex PCR, after which size selection and purification were performed. Paired-end sequencing of the libraries was performed with 100 bp reads on an Illumina HiSeq2000. The original methods were these. SOAPnuke was used to process the raw data, removing reads that contained adapters or uncalled bases, had a mean Phred below 15, or lacked an exact match to the constant primer or identifier. High-quality paired reads were merged using COPE v1.2.5, and each unique nucleotide sequence was defined as a clonotype. Clonotypes were aligned to IMGT TRBV, TRBD and TRBJ reference segments using MiTCR v1.1. Only V-J combinations with frequency above 0.0001, covering 99% to 99.2% of repertoires, were analysed. A TCS score was defined as the ratio of F50 (clonal expansion) to E x V (chaos), with BLOSUM62-based TCRdist applied between CDR3 peptides within each V-J. Welch's t-statistics and random forest reduced roughly 530 V-J features to some 14, which were used in a naive Bayes classifier (R e1071). TCRdb reprocessed the public reads (quality trimming at Q25 with fastp, clone calling with MiXCR) and kept in-frame beta chains. Every entry covers one CDR3 protein and lists the most common genes and DNA from its rows. V and J calls and clone size were set by TCRdb, not the authors. In this sample the table shows about 420,000 distinct CDR3 sequences, roughly an eighth of which occur a single time. The ten largest clones add up to approximately 5.3% of the sample.

The sample consisted of blood. The V and J genes are TRBV24-1 and TRBJ2-3; TRBD1 fits 10 bases in the junction. This TCR was recovered from a woman aged 18-29 years with Graves' hyperthyroidism. The DNA sequence follows: TGTGCCACCAGTGATTCATTAGGGATGAGGGACAGGGGTTGGGCAGATACGCAGTATTTT. Protein translation: CATSDSLGMRDRGWADTQYF.